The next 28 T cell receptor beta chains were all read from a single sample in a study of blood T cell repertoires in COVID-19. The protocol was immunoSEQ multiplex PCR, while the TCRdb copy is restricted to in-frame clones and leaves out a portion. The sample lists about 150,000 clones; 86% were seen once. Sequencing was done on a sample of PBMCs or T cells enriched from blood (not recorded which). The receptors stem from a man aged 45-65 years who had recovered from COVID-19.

The CDR3 loop reads CASSFRTGLTDTQYF. The CDR3 coding sequence is TGTGCCAGCAGCTTTCGGACAGGGCTCACAGATACGCAGTATTTT. The rearrangement links TRBV5-4 to TRBJ2-3; 8 bases line up with TRBD1. Germline lookup yields CDR1 SGHNT and CDR2 YYREEE (reference sequence). The CDR3 consists of 15 residues. Trimming at V came to 2 bases and at J to 2 bases, leaving 4 bases not matched to a gene.

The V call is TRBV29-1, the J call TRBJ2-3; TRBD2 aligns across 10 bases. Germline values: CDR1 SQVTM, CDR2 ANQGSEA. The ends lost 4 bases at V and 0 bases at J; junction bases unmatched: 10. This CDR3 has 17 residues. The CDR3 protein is CSVGWSGRGSSTDTQYF. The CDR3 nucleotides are TGCAGCGTTGGTTGGAGCGGGAGGGGCTCTAGCACAGATACGCAGTATTTT.

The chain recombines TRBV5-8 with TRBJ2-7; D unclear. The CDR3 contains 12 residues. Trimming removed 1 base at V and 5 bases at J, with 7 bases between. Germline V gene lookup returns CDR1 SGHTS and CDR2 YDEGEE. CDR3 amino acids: CASSLPSDEQYV. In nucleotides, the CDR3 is TGTGCCAGCAGCTTGCCCTCGGACGAGCAGTACGTC.

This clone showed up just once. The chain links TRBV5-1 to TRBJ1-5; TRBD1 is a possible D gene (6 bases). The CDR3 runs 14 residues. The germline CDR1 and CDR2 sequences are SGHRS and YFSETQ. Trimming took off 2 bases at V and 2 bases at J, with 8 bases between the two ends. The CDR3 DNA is TGCGCCAGCAGCTTTGAGGGGGGCAATCAGCCCCAGCATTTT. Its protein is CASSFEGGNQPQHF.

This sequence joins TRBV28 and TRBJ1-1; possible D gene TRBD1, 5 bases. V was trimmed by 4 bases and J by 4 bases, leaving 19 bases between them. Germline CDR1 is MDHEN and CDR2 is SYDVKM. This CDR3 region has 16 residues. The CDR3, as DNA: TGTGCCAGCAGTTCCCAAACTCCAGGGTTGTTCACTGAAGCTTTCTTT. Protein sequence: CASSSQTPGLFTEAFF.

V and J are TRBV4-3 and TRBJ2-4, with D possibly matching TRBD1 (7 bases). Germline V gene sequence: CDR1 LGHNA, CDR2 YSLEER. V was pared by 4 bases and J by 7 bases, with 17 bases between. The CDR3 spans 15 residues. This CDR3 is CASSLRRGRGNIQYF. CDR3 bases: TGCGCCAGCAGCCTACGGAGGGGGCGAGGTAACATTCAGTACTTC.

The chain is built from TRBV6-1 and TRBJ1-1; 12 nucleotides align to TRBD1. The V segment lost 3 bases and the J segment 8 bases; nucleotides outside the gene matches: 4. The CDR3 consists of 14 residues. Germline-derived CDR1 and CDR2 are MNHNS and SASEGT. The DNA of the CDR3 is TGTGCCAGCAGTGACCCGGGACAGGGGGCGGAAGCTTTCTTT. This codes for CASSDPGQGAEAFF.

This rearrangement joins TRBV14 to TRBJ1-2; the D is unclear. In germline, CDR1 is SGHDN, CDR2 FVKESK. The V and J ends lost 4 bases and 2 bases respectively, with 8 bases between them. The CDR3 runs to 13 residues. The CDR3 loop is CASSRDTNYGYTF. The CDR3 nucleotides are TGTGCCAGCAGCCGCGACACAAACTATGGCTACACCTTC.

The CDR3 DNA follows: TGTGCCATCAGTGAACTAGGCCCGAACACTGAAGCTTTCTTT. Its translation is CAISELGPNTEAFF. This sequence joins TRBV10-3 and TRBJ1-1; D is unresolved. V was trimmed by 3 bases and J by 1 base, leaving 9 bases between them. The length of the CDR3 is 14 residues. The germline V gene encodes CDR1 ENHRY and CDR2 SYGVKD.

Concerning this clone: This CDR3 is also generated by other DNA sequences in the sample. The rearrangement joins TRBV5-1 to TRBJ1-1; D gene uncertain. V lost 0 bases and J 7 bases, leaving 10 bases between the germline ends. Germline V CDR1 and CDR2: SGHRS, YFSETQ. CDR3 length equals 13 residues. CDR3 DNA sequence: TGCGCCAGCAGCTTGGGCACGGGGTATGAAGCTTTCTTT. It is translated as CASSLGTGYEAFF.

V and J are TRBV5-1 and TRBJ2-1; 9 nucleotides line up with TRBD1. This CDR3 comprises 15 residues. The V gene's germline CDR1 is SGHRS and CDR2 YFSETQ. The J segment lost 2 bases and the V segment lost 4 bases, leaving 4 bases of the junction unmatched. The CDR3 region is CASSLTGGAYNEQFF. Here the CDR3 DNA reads TGCGCCAGCAGCCTGACAGGGGGGGCCTACAATGAGCAGTTCTTC.

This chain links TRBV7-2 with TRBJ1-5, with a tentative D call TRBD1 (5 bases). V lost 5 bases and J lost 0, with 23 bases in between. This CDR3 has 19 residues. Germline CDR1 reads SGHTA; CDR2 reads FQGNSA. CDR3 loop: CASSRHGGEIGDSNQPQHF. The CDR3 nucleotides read TGTGCCAGCAGCAGGCACGGGGGAGAGATAGGGGATAGCAATCAGCCCCAGCATTTT.

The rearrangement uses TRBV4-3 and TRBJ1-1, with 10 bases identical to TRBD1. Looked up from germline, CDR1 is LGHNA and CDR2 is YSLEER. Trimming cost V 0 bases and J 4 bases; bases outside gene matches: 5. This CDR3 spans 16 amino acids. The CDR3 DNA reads TGCGCCAGCAGCCAAGAGACAGGGGGCGGGGGCACTGAAGCTTTCTTT. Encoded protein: CASSQETGGGGTEAFF.

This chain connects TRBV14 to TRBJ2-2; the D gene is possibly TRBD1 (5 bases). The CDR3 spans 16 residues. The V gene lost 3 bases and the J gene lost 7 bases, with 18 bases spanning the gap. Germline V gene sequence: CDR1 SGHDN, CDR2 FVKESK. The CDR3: CASSHRRATRSGELFF. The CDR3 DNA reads TGTGCCAGCAGCCATCGCAGGGCGACGAGGAGCGGGGAGCTGTTTTTT.

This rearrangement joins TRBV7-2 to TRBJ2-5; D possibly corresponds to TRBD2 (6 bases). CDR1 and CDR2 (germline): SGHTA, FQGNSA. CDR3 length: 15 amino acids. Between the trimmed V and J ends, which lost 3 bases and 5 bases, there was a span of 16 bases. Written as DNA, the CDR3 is TGTGCCAGCAGCTTCCTAGCGTCGAAGCTGGAGACCCAGTACTTC. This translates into CASSFLASKLETQYF.

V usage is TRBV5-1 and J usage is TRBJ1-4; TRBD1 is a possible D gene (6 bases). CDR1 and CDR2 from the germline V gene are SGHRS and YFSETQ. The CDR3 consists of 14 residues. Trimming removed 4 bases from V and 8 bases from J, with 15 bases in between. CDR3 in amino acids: CASSATNRDEKLFF. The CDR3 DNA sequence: TGCGCCAGCAGCGCCACGAACAGGGACGAAAAACTGTTTTTT.

This CDR3 reads CASRKQGPVMNTEAFF. The CDR3 DNA sequence: TGTGCCAGTAGGAAACAGGGGCCTGTGATGAACACTGAAGCTTTCTTT. The chain links TRBV19 to TRBJ1-1, with 7 nucleotides matching TRBD1. The ends lost 6 bases at V and 0 bases at J; junction bases unmatched: 10. The CDR3 consists of 16 residues. The germline V gene has CDR1 LNHDA and CDR2 SQIVND (reference sequence).

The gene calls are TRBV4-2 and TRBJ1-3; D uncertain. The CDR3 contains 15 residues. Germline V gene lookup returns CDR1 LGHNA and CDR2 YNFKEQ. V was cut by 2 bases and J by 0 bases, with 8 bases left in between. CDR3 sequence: CASSQNPHSGNTIYF. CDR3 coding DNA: TGTGCCAGCAGCCAAAACCCACACTCTGGAAACACCATATATTTT.

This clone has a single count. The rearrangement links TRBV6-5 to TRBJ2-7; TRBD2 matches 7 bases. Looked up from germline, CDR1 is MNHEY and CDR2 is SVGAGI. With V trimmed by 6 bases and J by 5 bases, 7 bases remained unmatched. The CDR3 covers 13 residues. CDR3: CASSPGTKNEQYF. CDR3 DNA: TGTGCCAGCAGCCCCGGGACTAAAAACGAGCAGTACTTC.

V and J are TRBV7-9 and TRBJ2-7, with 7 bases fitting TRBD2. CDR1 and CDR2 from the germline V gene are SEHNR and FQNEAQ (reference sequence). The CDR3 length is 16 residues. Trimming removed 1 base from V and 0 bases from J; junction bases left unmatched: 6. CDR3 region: CASSLVPSGNSYEQYF. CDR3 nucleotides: TGTGCCAGCAGCTTAGTGCCCAGCGGGAACTCCTACGAGCAGTACTTC.

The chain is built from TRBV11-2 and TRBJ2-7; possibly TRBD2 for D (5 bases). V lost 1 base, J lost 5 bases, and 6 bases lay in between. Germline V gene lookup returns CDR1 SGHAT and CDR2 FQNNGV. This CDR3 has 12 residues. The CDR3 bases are TGTGCCAGCAGCTTAGCCGGGGACGAGCAGTACGTC. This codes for CASSLAGDEQYV.

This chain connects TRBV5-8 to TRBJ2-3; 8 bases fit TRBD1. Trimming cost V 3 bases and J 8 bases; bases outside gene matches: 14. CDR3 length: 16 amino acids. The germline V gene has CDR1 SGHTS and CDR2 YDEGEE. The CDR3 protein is CASSSLSSTGDATQYF. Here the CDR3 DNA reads TGTGCCAGCAGCTCTTTATCATCGACAGGGGATGCTACGCAGTATTTT.

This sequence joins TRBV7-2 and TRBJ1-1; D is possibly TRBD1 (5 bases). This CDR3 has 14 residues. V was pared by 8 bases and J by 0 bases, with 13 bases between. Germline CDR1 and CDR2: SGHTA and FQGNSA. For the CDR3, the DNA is TGTGCCAGCGGCCCGACCAGGGTGAACACTGAAGCTTTCTTT. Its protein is CASGPTRVNTEAFF.

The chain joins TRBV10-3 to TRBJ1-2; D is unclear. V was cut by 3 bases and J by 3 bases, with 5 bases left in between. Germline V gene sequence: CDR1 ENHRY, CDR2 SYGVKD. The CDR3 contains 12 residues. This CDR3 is CAISEYDYGYTF. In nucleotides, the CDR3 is TGTGCCATCAGTGAATATGACTATGGCTACACCTTC.

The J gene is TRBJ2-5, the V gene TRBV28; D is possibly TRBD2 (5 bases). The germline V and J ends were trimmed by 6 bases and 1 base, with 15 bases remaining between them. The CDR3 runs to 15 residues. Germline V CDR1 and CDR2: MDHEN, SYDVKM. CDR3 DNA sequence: TGTGCCAGCAGGGGTTCGGGGAATCCCCAAGAGACCCAGTACTTC. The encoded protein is CASRGSGNPQETQYF.

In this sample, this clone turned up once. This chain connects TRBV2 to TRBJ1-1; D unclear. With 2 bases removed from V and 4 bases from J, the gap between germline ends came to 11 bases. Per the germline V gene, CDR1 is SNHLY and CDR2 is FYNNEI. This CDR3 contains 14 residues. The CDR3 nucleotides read TGTGCCAGCAGTGAAATTCGGGAAAGCACTGAAGCTTTCTTT. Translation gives CASSEIRESTEAFF.

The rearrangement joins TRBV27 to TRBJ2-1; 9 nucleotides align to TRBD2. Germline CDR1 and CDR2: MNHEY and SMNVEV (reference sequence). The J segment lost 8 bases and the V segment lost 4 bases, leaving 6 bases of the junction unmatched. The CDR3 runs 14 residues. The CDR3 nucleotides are TGTGCCAGCAGTTGGCTAGCGGGAAACGATGAGCAGTTCTTC. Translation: CASSWLAGNDEQFF.

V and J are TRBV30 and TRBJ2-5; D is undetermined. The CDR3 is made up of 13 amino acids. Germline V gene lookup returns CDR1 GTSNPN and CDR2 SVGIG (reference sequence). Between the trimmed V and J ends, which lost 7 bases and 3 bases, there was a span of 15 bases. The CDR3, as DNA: TGTGCCTCCCAAAATGGGCTAAAAGAGACCCAGTACTTC. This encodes CASQNGLKETQYF. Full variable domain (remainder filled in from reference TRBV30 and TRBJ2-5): SQTIHQWPATLVQPVGSPLSLECTVEGTSNPNLYWYRQAAGRGLQLLFYSVGIGQISSEVPQNLSASRPQDRQFILSSKKLLLSDSGFYLCASQNGLKETQYFGPGTRLLVL.